This TCR beta chain was documented in a study of early T cells in non-severe SARS-CoV-2 infection. Across the study: Unsorted whole blood bulk RNA was sequenced, with unpaired chains.

In its sample, this clonotype was seen many times. Each CDR3 protein is one row after TCRdb ran MiXCR on the 5' RACE reads. The sample consists of about 29,000 distinct CDR3 sequences, 4.5% of them appearing once. The germline V gene encodes CDR1 DFQATT and CDR2 SNEGSKA (reference sequence). CDR3 length equals 13 residues. Trimming removed 6 bases from V and 8 bases from J; junction bases left unmatched: 7. The TCR sequence derives from an adult who was a healthcare worker with PCR-confirmed SARS-CoV-2 infection or an uninfected control (not recorded which). The sequenced sample was whole blood. The genes are TRBV20-1 and TRBJ1-4; 9 positions agree with TRBD1. CDR3 coding DNA: TGCAGTGCCAGACAGGGGGTCGTGGAAAAACTGTTTTTT. This gives the protein CSARQGVVEKLFF.